The T cell receptor (beta chain) described here comes from a study of OX40 agonist ivuxolimab in advanced cancers. From germline, CDR1 is SEHNR and CDR2 FQNEAQ (reference sequence). The junction had 7 bases not matched to a gene; V was cut back by 3 bases and J by 1 base. The CDR3 spans 16 residues. The assay was immunoSEQ multiplex PCR, and TCRdb's table has in-frame clones only and misses some. The table lists approximately 70,000 clones, roughly 80% of them singletons. The rearrangement uses TRBV7-9 and TRBJ2-3; 7 bases are a match to TRBD2. Sample: CD4+ or CD8+ T cells sorted from blood, taken in a trial of the OX40 agonist ivuxolimab. The clonotype comes from an adult with an advanced solid tumor such as melanoma, head and neck, liver or kidney cancer. In nucleotides, the CDR3 is TGTGCCAGCAGCTTTAAGCCGGGAGGCGGCACAGATACGCAGTATTTT. This sequence encodes CASSFKPGGGTDTQYF.